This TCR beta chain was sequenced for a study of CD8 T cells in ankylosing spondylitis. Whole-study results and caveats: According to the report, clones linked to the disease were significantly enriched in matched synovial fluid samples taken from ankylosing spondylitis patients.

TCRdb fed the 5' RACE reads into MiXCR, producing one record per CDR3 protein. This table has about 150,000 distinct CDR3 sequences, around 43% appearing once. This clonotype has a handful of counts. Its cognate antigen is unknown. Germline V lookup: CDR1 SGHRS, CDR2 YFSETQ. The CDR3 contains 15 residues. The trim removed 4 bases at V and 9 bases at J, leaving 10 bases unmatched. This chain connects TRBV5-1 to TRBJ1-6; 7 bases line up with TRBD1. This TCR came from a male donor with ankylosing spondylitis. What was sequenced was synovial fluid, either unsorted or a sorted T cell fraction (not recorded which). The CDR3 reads CASSTRRQGASPLHF. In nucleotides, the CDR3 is TGCGCCAGCAGCACCAGGAGACAGGGTGCTTCACCCCTCCACTTT.